The T cell receptor (beta chain) under discussion was sequenced for a study of cytomegalovirus exposure and HLA in healthy donors. Overall study findings and caveats: As was reported, the HLA-A and HLA-B alleles of most subjects were accurately predicted from TCR beta sequences.

The study ran its PCR with 60 Vbeta and 13 Jbeta primers. Clones were read by immunoSEQ multiplex PCR, and TCRdb kept only the in-frame ones, dropping some. The repertoire holds approximately 280,000 clones, with just over 85% as singletons. CDR1 is SGDLS, CDR2 YYNGEE, per germline. This CDR3 comprises 16 residues. Trimming pared 4 bases from V and 0 bases from J, leaving 14 bases between. The table lists this clone with a count of one. Its antigen is not known. The chain couples TRBV9 to TRBJ1-3; the D is unclear. The source is a man in his forties or fifties in good health and CMV-seropositive. Source material: PBMCs. CDR3 loop: CASSQKQTPSGNTIYF. DNA for the CDR3: TGTGCCAGCAGCCAAAAACAGACGCCCTCTGGAAACACCATATATTTT.